These 10 T cell receptor beta chains came from one sample sequenced in a study of blood T cell repertoires in COVID-19. The assay was immunoSEQ multiplex PCR, and TCRdb's table has in-frame clones only and misses some. The sample lists approximately 75,000 clones; roughly 91% were seen once. Sequenced: peripheral blood. Receptors were obtained from a man between 60 and 75 years old with acute or convalescent COVID-19.

The gene calls are TRBV7-9 and TRBJ1-6; no clear D. Trimming shortened V by 1 base and J by 6 bases, and 4 bases separated the two germline ends. Per the germline V gene, CDR1 is SEHNR and CDR2 is FQNEAQ (reference sequence). The CDR3 runs 13 residues. This chain's CDR3 is CASSLDGNSPLHF. CDR3 sequence (DNA): TGTGCCAGCAGCTTAGACGGTAATTCACCCCTCCACTTT.

The chain recombines TRBV5-1 with TRBJ2-3; D unresolved. In germline, CDR1 is SGHRS, CDR2 YFSETQ. There are 14 residues in the CDR3. Trimming took off 0 bases at V and 6 bases at J, with 11 bases between the two ends. CDR3 amino acids: CASSLEQSKDTQYF. The CDR3 DNA reads TGCGCCAGCAGCTTGGAACAGTCCAAGGATACGCAGTATTTT.

The V gene is TRBV27, the J gene TRBJ2-5; 7 nucleotides match TRBD1. Per the germline V gene, CDR1 is MNHEY and CDR2 is SMNVEV (reference sequence). V dropped 6 bases and J dropped 4; count of bases not matched to a gene: 11. The CDR3 length is 15 residues. Here the CDR3 reads CASRPRTGWGETQYF. The CDR3 nucleotides read TGTGCCAGCAGACCCCGGACAGGATGGGGAGAGACCCAGTACTTC.

The chain is built from TRBV5-1 and TRBJ1-1; possibly TRBD1 for D (5 bases). The CDR3 covers 14 residues. Trimming shortened V by 4 bases and J by 0 bases, and 10 bases separated the two germline ends. Germline V gene sequence: CDR1 SGHRS, CDR2 YFSETQ. CDR3 region: CASSSYRMNTEAFF. CDR3 coding DNA: TGCGCCAGCAGCAGTTACAGGATGAACACTGAAGCTTTCTTT. Together with reference TRBV5-1 and TRBJ1-1, the CDR3 gives the full variable domain: KAGVTQTPRYLIKTRGQQVTLSCSPISGHRSVSWYQQTPGQGLQFLFEYFSETQRNKGNFPGRFSGRQFSNSRSEMNVSTLELGDSALYLCASSSYRMNTEAFFGQGTRLTVV.

The chain couples TRBV15 to TRBJ2-5; maybe TRBD2 (5 bases). Germline CDR1 LNHNV, CDR2 YYDKDF (reference sequence). This CDR3 comprises 13 residues. V was clipped by 1 base and J by 2 bases, with 5 bases between them. CDR3 sequence reads: CATSRVAQETQYF. As DNA, the CDR3 is TGTGCCACCAGCAGAGTAGCGCAAGAGACCCAGTACTTC.

The rearrangement links TRBV6-6 to TRBJ2-7; 9 bases line up with TRBD1. V lost 6 bases, J lost 2 bases, and 5 bases stayed unmatched. CDR3 length: 14 amino acids. CDR1 MNHNY and CDR2 SVGAGI come from the germline V gene (reference sequence). DNA of the CDR3: TGTGCCAGCAGCCAGGGACAGGGCGCCTACGAGCAGTACTTC. It specifies CASSQGQGAYEQYF.

This rearrangement joins TRBV28 to TRBJ1-2; 11 nucleotides match TRBD1. Germline V gives CDR1 MDHEN, CDR2 SYDVKM. This CDR3 spans 16 amino acids. J was trimmed by 2 bases and V by 7 bases; bases with no gene match: 9. CDR3 sequence reads: CASTLDRGRVNYGYTF. The DNA for the CDR3 is TGTGCCAGCACCTTGGACAGGGGGCGCGTGAACTATGGCTACACCTTC.

The chain links TRBV2 to TRBJ1-2, with D hard to call. The CDR3 extends over 13 amino acids. The V end was cut by 1 base, the J end by 4 bases, with 7 bases between. Germline CDR1 is SNHLY and CDR2 is FYNNEI. In nucleotides, the CDR3 is TGTGCCAGCAGTGAAGGCGGAACCTATGGCTACACCTTC. Amino acids: CASSEGGTYGYTF.

This rearrangement joins TRBV7-3 to TRBJ2-5; 15 bases are shared with TRBD2. Germline V lookup: CDR1 SGHTA, CDR2 FQGTGA. The CDR3 runs to 18 residues. The J segment lost 5 bases and the V segment lost 5 bases, leaving 12 bases of the junction unmatched. The CDR3 loop is CASSAGGTSGGNMETQYF. CDR3 DNA: TGTGCCAGCAGCGCTGGAGGGACTAGCGGGGGGAATATGGAGACCCAGTACTTC.

This clone was picked up one time. This rearrangement joins TRBV5-1 to TRBJ2-1, with D possibly matching TRBD1 (6 bases). This CDR3 is built from 15 residues. Per the germline V gene, CDR1 is SGHRS and CDR2 is YFSETQ. Trimming removed 0 bases at V and 8 bases at J, with 15 bases between. CDR3 nucleotides: TGCGCCAGCAGCTTGGCCCTAGCCCCAGGGGATGAGCAGTTCTTC. It is translated as CASSLALAPGDEQFF. The full variable domain, in which reference TRBV5-1 and TRBJ2-1 provide the parts outside the CDR3, is KAGVTQTPRYLIKTRGQQVTLSCSPISGHRSVSWYQQTPGQGLQFLFEYFSETQRNKGNFPGRFSGRQFSNSRSEMNVSTLELGDSALYLCASSLALAPGDEQFFGPGTRLTVL.